This T cell receptor (beta chain) was sequenced for a study of cytotoxic CD8 clonotypes in ibrutinib-treated CLL. Clones were read by immunoSEQ multiplex PCR, and TCRdb kept only the in-frame ones, dropping some. The repertoire holds about 270,000 clones, with 65% to 85% as singletons. The junction had 3 bases not matched to a gene; V was cut back by 2 bases and J by 2 bases. The CDR3 has 14 amino acids. Per the germline V gene, CDR1 is SNHLY and CDR2 is FYNNEI. Findings and caveats of the study: Under treatment, the uncommon public clonotypes either contracted or remained stable.

This clone was seen once. Its specificity is unknown. V and J are TRBV2 and TRBJ2-7, with 7 bases fitting TRBD2. Sequencing used PBMCs, obtained at disease progression, from a patient treated with ibrutinib. The sequence derives from a human donor with chronic lymphocytic leukemia. The DNA of the CDR3 is TGTGCCAGCAGTGAATCGGCGGGAGCCTACGAGCAGTACTTC. The encoded protein is CASSESAGAYEQYF.